This TCR beta chain came from a study of OX40 agonist ivuxolimab in advanced cancers. The V and J ends lost 6 bases and 1 base respectively, with 11 bases between them. This CDR3 has 14 residues. The germline V gene has CDR1 MNHNS and CDR2 SASEGT. Study-wide results and caveats: Certain nonresponding patients likewise had low normalized T-cell clonal expansion.

TCRdb keeps only in-frame clones here, not all; method: immunoSEQ multiplex PCR. The repertoire consists of roughly 68,000 clones, with more than 80% occurring once and the leading ten covering roughly an eighth. A word on this clone: Its antigen is not identified.

The chain combines TRBV6-1 with TRBJ2-3; maybe TRBD2 (5 bases). The clonotype originates from an adult with an advanced solid tumor such as melanoma, head and neck, liver or kidney cancer. The sequencing here drew on CD4+ or CD8+ T cells sorted from blood, taken in a trial of the OX40 agonist ivuxolimab. This chain's CDR3 is CASREVIGTDTQYF. CDR3 in DNA: TGTGCCAGCAGGGAGGTAATTGGCACAGATACGCAGTATTTT.